A selection of T cell receptor beta chains follows, all from one sample in a study of PD-1 blockade in classical Hodgkin lymphoma. TCRdb's table, derived via immunoSEQ multiplex PCR, lists solely in-frame clones and lacks some. Here the sample spans approximately 15,000 clones, about 83% being singletons. The specimen was peripheral blood mononuclear cells (PBMCs), collected at baseline. The receptor set was obtained from a human donor with classical Hodgkin lymphoma. The CDR3 runs from the conserved cysteine through the conserved F or W. D genes are given only for firm matches. The size of a clone is reported for some rows only, either as once, few or many, or as a class for expanded clones.

v_gene: TRBV2; abundance: -; d_gene: -; j_gene: TRBJ2-6; CDR3aa: CATNSGANVLTF; CDR3nt: TGTGCCACCAACTCTGGGGCCAACGTCCTGACTTTC
v_gene: TRBV5-1; abundance: -; d_gene: -; j_gene: TRBJ2-3; CDR3aa: CASSLGAGETDTQYF; CDR3nt: TGCGCCAGCAGCTTGGGTGCAGGGGAGACAGATACGCAGTATTTT
v_gene: TRBV7-3; abundance: -; d_gene: -; j_gene: TRBJ2-4; CDR3aa: CASSANPGAKNIQYF; CDR3nt: TGTGCCAGCAGCGCGAACCCCGGAGCCAAAAACATTCAGTACTTC
v_gene: TRBV5-8; abundance: -; d_gene: -; j_gene: TRBJ2-2; CDR3aa: CASSLWGSIGELFF; CDR3nt: TGTGCCAGCAGCTTGTGGGGGAGTATCGGGGAGCTGTTTTTT
v_gene: TRBV28; abundance: -; d_gene: TRBD1; j_gene: TRBJ1-2; CDR3aa: CASQGQGVGYTF; CDR3nt: TGTGCCAGCCAGGGGCAGGGGGTTGGCTACACCTTC
v_gene: TRBV9; abundance: -; d_gene: -; j_gene: TRBJ1-2; CDR3aa: CASSPRQLNNYGYTF; CDR3nt: TGTGCCAGCAGCCCACGACAGTTAAATAACTATGGCTACACCTTC
v_gene: TRBV13; abundance: once; d_gene: -; j_gene: TRBJ1-5; CDR3aa: CASSSGSNQPQHF; CDR3nt: TGTGCCAGCAGCTCAGGGAGCAATCAGCCCCAGCATTTT
v_gene: TRBV4-3; abundance: -; d_gene: -; j_gene: TRBJ2-3; CDR3aa: CASSQQGVGTDTQYF; CDR3nt: TGCGCCAGCAGCCAGCAAGGAGTTGGAACAGATACGCAGTATTTT
v_gene: TRBV7-3; abundance: -; d_gene: -; j_gene: TRBJ2-2; CDR3aa: CASRTADFTGELFF; CDR3nt: TGTGCCAGCAGGACCGCGGACTTCACCGGGGAGCTGTTTTTT
v_gene: TRBV6-6; abundance: -; d_gene: -; j_gene: TRBJ1-1; CDR3aa: CASSSPGRNTEAFF; CDR3nt: TGTGCCAGCAGTTCCCCGGGCAGGAACACTGAAGCTTTCTTT
v_gene: TRBV6-6; abundance: -; d_gene: TRBD1; j_gene: TRBJ2-7; CDR3aa: CASSPPTGPEQYF; CDR3nt: TGTGCCAGCAGTCCTCCGACAGGGCCCGAGCAGTACTTC
v_gene: TRBV7-9; abundance: -; d_gene: TRBD1; j_gene: TRBJ1-2; CDR3aa: CASSLGQGTNYGYTF; CDR3nt: TGTGCCAGCAGCTTAGGACAGGGGACTAACTATGGCTACACCTTC